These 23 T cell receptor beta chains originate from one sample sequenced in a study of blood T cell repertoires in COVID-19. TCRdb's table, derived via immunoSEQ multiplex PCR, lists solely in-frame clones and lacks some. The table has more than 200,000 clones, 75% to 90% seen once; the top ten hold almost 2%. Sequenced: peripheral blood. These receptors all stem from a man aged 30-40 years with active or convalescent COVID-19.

CDR3 residues: CATSRDLGGRPSTDTQYF. DNA for the CDR3: TGTGCCACCAGCAGAGATCTAGGCGGGCGACCTAGCACAGATACGCAGTATTTT. The rearrangement links TRBV15 to TRBJ2-3, with D possibly matching TRBD2 (5 bases). There are 18 residues in the CDR3. The germline CDR1 and CDR2 sequences are LNHNV and YYDKDF (reference sequence). V was trimmed by 0 bases and J by 0 bases, leaving 16 bases between them. Full variable domain (remainder filled in from reference TRBV15 and TRBJ2-3): DAMVIQNPRYQVTQFGKPVTLSCSQTLNHNVMYWYQQKSSQAPKLLFHYYDKDFNNEADTPDNFQSRRPNTSFCFLDIRSPGLGDTAMYLCATSRDLGGRPSTDTQYFGPGTRLTVL.

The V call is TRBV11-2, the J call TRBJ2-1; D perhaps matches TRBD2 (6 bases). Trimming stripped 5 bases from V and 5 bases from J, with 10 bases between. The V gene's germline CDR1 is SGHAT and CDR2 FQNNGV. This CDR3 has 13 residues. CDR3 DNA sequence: TGTGCCAGCAGCAGCCTAGCGAACAATGAGCAGTTCTTC. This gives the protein CASSSLANNEQFF. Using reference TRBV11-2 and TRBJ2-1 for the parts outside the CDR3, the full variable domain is EAGVAQSPRYKIIEKRQSVAFWCNPISGHATLYWYQQILGQGPKLLIQFQNNGVVDDSQLPKDRFSAERLKGVDSTLKIQPAKLEDSAVYLCASSSLANNEQFFGPGTRLTVL.

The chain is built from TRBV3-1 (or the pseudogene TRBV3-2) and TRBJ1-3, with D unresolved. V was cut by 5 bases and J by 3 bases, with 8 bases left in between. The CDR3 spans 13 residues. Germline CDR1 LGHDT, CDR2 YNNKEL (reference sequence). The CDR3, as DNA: TGTGCCAGCAGCTCCGAGATTGGAAACACCATATATTTT. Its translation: CASSSEIGNTIYF.

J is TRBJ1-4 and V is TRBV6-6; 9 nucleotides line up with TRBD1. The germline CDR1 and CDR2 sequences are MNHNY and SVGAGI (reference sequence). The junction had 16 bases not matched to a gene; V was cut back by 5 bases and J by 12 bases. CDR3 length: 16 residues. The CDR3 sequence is CASSRVGTGFGAQLFF. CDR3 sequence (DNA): TGTGCCAGCAGTCGAGTGGGGACAGGGTTTGGGGCACAACTGTTTTTT.

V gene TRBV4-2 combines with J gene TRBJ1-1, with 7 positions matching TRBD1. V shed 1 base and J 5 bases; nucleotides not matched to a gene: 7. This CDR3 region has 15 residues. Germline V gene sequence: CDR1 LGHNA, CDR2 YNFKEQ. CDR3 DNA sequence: TGTGCCAGCAGCCAAGGACAGGGAGGACGGACTGAAGCTTTCTTT. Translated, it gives CASSQGQGGRTEAFF.

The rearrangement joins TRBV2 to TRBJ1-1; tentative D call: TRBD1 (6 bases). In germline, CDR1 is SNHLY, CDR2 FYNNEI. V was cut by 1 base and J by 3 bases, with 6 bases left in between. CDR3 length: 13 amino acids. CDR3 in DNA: TGTGCCAGCAGTGAAGGGGGGCACACTGAAGCTTTCTTT. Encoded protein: CASSEGGHTEAFF.

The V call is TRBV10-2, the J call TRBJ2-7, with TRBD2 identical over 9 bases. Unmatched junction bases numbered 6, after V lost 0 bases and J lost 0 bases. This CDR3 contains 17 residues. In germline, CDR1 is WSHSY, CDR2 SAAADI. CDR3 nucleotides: TGCGCCAGCAGTGAGTCGTCGGGAGCGGGGGGCTCCTACGAGCAGTACTTC. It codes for CASSESSGAGGSYEQYF.

Here the CDR3 DNA reads TGTGCCAGCAGCTTGGCCCGGAGCTCCTATAATTCACCCCTCCACTTT. Translating it yields CASSLARSSYNSPLHF. The gene calls are TRBV5-6 and TRBJ1-6, with no clear D. Germline V gives CDR1 SGHDT, CDR2 YYEEEE. Trimming removed 0 bases from V and 0 bases from J, with 7 bases in between. There are 16 residues in the CDR3.

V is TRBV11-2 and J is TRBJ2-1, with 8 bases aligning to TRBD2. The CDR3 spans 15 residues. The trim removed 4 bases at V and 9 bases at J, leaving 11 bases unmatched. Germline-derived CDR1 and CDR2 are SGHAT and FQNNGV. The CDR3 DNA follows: TGTGCCAGCAGCTCGAGCGGGGGCTCCGGTATTGAGCAGTTCTTC. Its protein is CASSSSGGSGIEQFF.

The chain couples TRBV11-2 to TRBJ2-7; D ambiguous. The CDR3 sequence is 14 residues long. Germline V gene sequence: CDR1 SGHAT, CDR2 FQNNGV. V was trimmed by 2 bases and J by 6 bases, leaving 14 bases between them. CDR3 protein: CASSLLFRNAEQYF. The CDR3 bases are TGTGCCAGCAGCTTATTGTTCAGGAACGCCGAGCAGTACTTC.

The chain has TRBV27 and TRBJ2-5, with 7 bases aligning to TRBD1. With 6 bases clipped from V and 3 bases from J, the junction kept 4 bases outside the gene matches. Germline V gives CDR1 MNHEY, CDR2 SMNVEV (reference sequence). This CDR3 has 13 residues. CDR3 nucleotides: TGTGCCAGCAGCGGGACAGAAGAAGAGACCCAGTACTTC. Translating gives CASSGTEEETQYF.

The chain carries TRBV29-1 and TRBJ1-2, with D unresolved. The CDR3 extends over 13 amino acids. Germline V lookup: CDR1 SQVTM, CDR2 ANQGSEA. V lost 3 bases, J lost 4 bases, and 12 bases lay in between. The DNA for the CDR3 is TGCAGCGTTGACCAGGCGCTACGCTATGGCTACACCTTC. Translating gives CSVDQALRYGYTF. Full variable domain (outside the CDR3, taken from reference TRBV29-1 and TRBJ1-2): SAVISQKPSRDICQRGTSLTIQCQVDSQVTMMFWYRQQPGQSLTLIATANQGSEATYESGFVIDKFPISRPNLTFSTLTVSNMSPEDSSIYLCSVDQALRYGYTFGSGTRLTVV.

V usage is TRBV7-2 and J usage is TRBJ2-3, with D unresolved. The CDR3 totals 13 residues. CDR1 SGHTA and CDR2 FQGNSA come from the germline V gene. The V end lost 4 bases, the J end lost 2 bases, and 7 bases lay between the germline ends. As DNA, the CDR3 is TGTGCCAGCAGCTACTTAGACACAGATACGCAGTATTTT. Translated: CASSYLDTDTQYF.

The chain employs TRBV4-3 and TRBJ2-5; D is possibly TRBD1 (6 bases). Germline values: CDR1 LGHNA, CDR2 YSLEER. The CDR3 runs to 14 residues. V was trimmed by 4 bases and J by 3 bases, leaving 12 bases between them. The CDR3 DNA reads TGCGCCAGCAGCCCGTGGACAGAAGAAGAGACCCAGTACTTC. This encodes CASSPWTEEETQYF.

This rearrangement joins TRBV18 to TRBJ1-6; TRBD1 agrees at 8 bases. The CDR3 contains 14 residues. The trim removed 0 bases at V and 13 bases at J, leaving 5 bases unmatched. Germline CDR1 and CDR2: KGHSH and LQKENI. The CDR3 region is CASSPPGQASPLHF. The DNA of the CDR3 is TGTGCCAGCTCACCACCGGGACAGGCCTCGCCCCTCCACTTT.

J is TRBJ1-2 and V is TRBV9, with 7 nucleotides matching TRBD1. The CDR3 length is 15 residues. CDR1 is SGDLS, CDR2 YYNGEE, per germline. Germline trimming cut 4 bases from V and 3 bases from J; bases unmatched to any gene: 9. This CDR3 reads CASSNTGVVDYGYTF. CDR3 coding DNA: TGTGCCAGCAGCAACACAGGGGTGGTAGACTATGGCTACACCTTC.

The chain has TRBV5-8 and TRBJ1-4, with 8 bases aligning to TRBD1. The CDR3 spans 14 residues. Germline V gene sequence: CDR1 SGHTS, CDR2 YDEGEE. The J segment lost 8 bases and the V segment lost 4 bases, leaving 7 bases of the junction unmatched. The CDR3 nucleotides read TGTGCCAGCAGCCTTGGACAGGGTAGGGAAAAACTGTTTTTT. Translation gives CASSLGQGREKLFF.

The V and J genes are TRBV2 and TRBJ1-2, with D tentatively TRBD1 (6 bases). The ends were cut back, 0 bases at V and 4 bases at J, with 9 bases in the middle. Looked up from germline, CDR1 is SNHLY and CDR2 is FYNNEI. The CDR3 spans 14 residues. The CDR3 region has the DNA TGTGCCAGCAGTGAAGCGCTGACAGGCTATGGCTACACCTTC. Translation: CASSEALTGYGYTF.

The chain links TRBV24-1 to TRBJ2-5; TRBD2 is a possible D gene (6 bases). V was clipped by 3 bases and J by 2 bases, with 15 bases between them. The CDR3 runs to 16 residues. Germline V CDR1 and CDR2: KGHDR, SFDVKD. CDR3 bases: TGTGCCACCAGTGATCCGATGGAGGGCCCTCAAGAGACCCAGTACTTC. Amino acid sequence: CATSDPMEGPQETQYF.

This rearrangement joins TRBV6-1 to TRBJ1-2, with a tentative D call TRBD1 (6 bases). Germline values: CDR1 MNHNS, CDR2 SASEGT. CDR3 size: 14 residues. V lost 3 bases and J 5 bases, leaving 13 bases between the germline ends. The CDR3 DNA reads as TGTGCCAGCAGTGACAGGGGTTCCCGTTATGGCTACACCTTC. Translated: CASSDRGSRYGYTF.

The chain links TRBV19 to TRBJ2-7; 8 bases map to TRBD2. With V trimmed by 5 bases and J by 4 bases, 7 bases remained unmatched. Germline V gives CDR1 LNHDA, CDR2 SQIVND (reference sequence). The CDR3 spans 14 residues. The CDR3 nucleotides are TGTGCCAGTAGTCCCCGCGGGGGGCGTTACGAGCAGTACTTC. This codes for CASSPRGGRYEQYF.

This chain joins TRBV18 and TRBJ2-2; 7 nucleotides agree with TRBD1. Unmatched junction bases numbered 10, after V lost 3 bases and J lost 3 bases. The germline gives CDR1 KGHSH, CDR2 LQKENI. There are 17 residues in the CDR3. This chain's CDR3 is CASSPGTAEIYTGELFF. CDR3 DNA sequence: TGTGCCAGCTCACCCGGGACAGCGGAAATTTACACCGGGGAGCTGTTTTTT.

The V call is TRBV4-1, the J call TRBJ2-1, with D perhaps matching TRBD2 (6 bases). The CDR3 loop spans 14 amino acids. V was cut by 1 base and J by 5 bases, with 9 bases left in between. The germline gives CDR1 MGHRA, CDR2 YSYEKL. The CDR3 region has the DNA TGCGCCAGCAGCCAAGGTTCGGGGGACAATGAGCAGTTCTTC. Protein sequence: CASSQGSGDNEQFF.